The clone carrying this TCR beta chain has only a few counts. In the original processing: It was from reference gene primer amplification that nucleated cell counts were estimated. TCRdb keeps only in-frame clones here, not all; method: immunoSEQ multiplex PCR. V, J and clone size are taken as reported in that table, and D and trimming were inferred from the DNA itself. The profile shows about 12,000 clones, 88% of them singletons. These data come from a study of blood T cell repertoires in COVID-19. Study-wide background: Samples came from the United States, Italy and Spain, spanning acute and convalescent COVID-19. PBMCs, B-cell-depleted T cells, or T cells were the source of the cDNA or gDNA that made up the material.

CDR1 and CDR2 (germline): LGHDT, YNNKEL (reference sequence). V lost 4 bases and J lost 3, with 16 bases in between. This CDR3 has 15 amino acids. The J gene is TRBJ2-7, the V gene TRBV3-1 (or the pseudogene TRBV3-2); tentative D call: TRBD2 (6 bases). The sequenced sample was peripheral blood. The sequence derives from a human donor in a cohort sampled during active COVID-19. The CDR3: CASSPGPGLDYEQYF. Here the CDR3 DNA reads TGTGCCAGCAGCCCCGGTCCGGGACTGGACTACGAGCAGTACTTC.